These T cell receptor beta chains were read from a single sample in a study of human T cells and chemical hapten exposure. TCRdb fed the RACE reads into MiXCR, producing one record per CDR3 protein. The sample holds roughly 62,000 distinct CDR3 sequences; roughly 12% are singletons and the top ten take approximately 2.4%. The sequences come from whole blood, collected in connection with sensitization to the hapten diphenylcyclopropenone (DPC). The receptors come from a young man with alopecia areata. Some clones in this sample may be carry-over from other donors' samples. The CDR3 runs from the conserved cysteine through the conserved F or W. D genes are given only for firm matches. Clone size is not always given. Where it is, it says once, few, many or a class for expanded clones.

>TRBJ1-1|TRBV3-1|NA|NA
TGTGCCAGCAGCCAAGAACTCGGGGCGGGGAGCACTGAAGCTTTCTTT
CASSQELGAGSTEAFF
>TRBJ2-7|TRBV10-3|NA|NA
TGTGCCATCAGTCAGATGACCTACGAGCAGTACTTC
CAISQMTYEQYF
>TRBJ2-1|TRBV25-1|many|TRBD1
TGTGCCAGCAGTGCGGGGACAGTCTACAATGAGCAGTTCTTC
CASSAGTVYNEQFF
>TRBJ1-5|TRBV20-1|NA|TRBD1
TGCAGTGCTTTGGACAGGGTTGTCCCCAGTCAGCCCCAGCATTTT
CSALDRVVPSQPQHF
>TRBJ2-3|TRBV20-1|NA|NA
TGCAGTGCCAGAGAGCGGCACCCCAGGCGCACAGATACGCAGTATTTT
CSARERHPRRTDTQYF
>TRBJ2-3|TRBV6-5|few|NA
TGTGCCAGCCAGGGCCATAACGGGGATACGCAGTATTTT
CASQGHNGDTQYF
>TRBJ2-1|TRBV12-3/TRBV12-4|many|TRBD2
TGTGCCAGCAGTTATCCCCCCGGACGTGGGGGAGGGAATGAGCAGTTCTTC
CASSYPPGRGGGNEQFF
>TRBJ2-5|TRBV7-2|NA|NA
TGTGCCAGCAGCTTAGCGTACGTGTACCAAGAGACCCAGTACTTC
CASSLAYVYQETQYF
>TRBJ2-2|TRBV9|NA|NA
TGTGCCAGCAGCCCCCCAGACAGACCCACCGGGGAGCTGTTTTTT
CASSPPDRPTGELFF
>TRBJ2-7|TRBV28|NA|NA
TGTGCCAGCAGACCAGGGTATAGTCCGTACTACGAGCAGTACTTC
CASRPGYSPYYEQYF
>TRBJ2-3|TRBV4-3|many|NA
TGCGCCAGCAGCCAAGAGAAAGTGGTCAGATACCGAAAATCCACAGATACGCAGTATTTT
CASSQEKVVRYRKSTDTQYF
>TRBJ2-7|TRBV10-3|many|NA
TGTGCCATCAGAGCGGGACAGCCTTCGGCTGGGCAGTACTTC
CAIRAGQPSAGQYF
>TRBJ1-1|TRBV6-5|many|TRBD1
TGTGCCAGCAGTTACTCTGGACAGGGACCTGAAGCTTTCTTT
CASSYSGQGPEAFF
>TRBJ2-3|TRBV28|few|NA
TGTGCCAGCAGTTTTGGGCGCCGATACCGCACAGATACGCAGTATTTT
CASSFGRRYRTDTQYF